This TCR beta chain is from a study of T cells in Graves' hyperthyroidism and ophthalmopathy. TCR beta CDR3 region amplification was performed from RNA transcripts. First-round RT-PCR with HTBI primers amplified the TCR CDR3 region. Each CDR3 protein gets one entry after TCRdb re-called the multiplex PCR reads with MiXCR. The profile shows approximately 400,000 distinct CDR3 sequences, 15% to 19% of them singletons. Study results and caveats: The model identified upcoming ophthalmopathy a median about 7.1 months ahead of onset.

This clonotype was detected once. Its antigen is unknown. One base away lies a much larger clone, so this may be a sequencing read error. The CDR3 is 13 residues long. V lost 8 bases, J lost 4 bases, and 14 bases lay in between. Looked up from germline, CDR1 is SGHAT and CDR2 is FQNNGV. The material sequenced was blood. The sequence was obtained from a young woman with Graves' hyperthyroidism. The chain carries TRBV11-2 and TRBJ1-2; TRBD1 might be the D (5 bases). The DNA for the CDR3 is TGTGCCAGCGCCGGCGGGGGTCCCTATGGCTACACCTTC. The encoded protein is CASAGGGPYGYTF.